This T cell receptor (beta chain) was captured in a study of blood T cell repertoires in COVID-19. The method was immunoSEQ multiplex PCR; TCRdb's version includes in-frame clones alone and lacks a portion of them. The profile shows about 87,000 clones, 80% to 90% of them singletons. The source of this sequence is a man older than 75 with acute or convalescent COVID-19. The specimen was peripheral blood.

The CDR3 bases are TGTGCCAGCAGTTTATCCGGCAGGTATAATTCACCCCTCCACTTT. Protein product: CASSLSGRYNSPLHF. The chain has TRBV27 and TRBJ1-6; D uncertain. Germline V gene lookup returns CDR1 MNHEY and CDR2 SMNVEV (reference sequence). CDR3 length: 15 amino acids. Trimming left V 0 bases short and J 4 bases short, with 7 bases between.